Detailed here is one TCR beta chain. It lacks a known antigen. Base-call qualities are not available, and no considerably larger clone is one nucleotide away. The data were obtained in a study of shared clonotypes between healthy human individuals (dated by TCRdb to about 2020). In terms of the full investigation: The cohort comprised a couple of women and three men aged 18 to 49 years. To estimate repertoire size and how much clonotypes are shared between individuals, the study performed deep sequencing of blood TCR repertoires from about 5 healthy adults. For each donor, CD4 naive and CD4 memory were each given three plates, CD8 naive was given two plates, and CD8 memory was given one plate. To increase sequencing depth and limit assay-specific biases, different laboratories used diverse techniques to prepare libraries and sequence TCR repertoires. Leukapheresis yielded between about 0.8 and 8.9 billion PBMCs per donor. Study-level results and caveats: Sharing across four donors was observed for approximately 5% of naive CD4, 3% to 3.5% of naive CD8, 2% to 2.5% of memory CD4, and 0.4% of memory CD8 clonotypes. Larger estimated clonotype richness was generally found for naive subsets than for memory subsets. Sampling was restricted to blood, and TCR repertoires in tissues likely differ from the TCR repertoires found in blood. Based on pairwise subsampling, the degree of clonotype sharing among donors was expected to be affected by sequencing depth. Compared with non-shared clonotypes, the clonotypes found in all four sorted-subset donors had higher generation probabilities. The small number of donors limited the genetic and exposure-history diversity represented. Rarefaction of sorted-subset datasets indicated incomplete sequencing despite the large sequencing depth.

At the junction V is shortened by 5 bases and J by 3 bases; bases outside the gene matches: 12. CDR1 and CDR2 are read off the germline V gene (reference sequence) as SGHKS and YYEKEE. The CDR3 measures 16 amino acids from cysteine to phenylalanine. Just CDR3 DNA is preserved here, 48 bases in frame from base 1. The donors were healthy, HIV-negative adults with no recently reported acute infections or vaccinations. Only Caucasian adults living in Nashville, Tennessee, USA were represented among the donors. CD4+ T cells were enriched through magnetic negative selection, after which naive cells were positively selected on CD45RA and the remaining negative fraction served as the memory subset. Blood was collected by leukapheresis, and PBMCs were isolated by Ficoll-Histopaque density gradient centrifugation and then cryopreserved in liquid nitrogen vapor phase. Purity and quantity of every magnetically sorted T cell population were checked by analytical flow cytometry. Genomic DNA was isolated from every sorted fraction and measured by UV absorbance on a Nanodrop 2000c.

TCR CDR3 regions were amplified from genomic DNA by multiplex PCR using the deep immunoSEQ assay. For each cell subset, the extracted genomic DNA was distributed evenly across all wells of several immunoSEQ 96-well plates, and each plate served as one replicate. Each replicate PCR for sorted subsets received around 200 ng genomic DNA, equal to tens of thousands of T cell genomes. Purified libraries were quantified with a Qubit 3.0 fluorometer, sized on a Bioanalyzer 2100, and re-quantified with the KAPA Library Quantification kit. Every immunoSEQ 96-well plate was sequenced on a dedicated single-read 150-cycle Illumina NextSeq 550 flow cell. Per the original workflow: Because the immunoSEQ output held only junctional sequences and lacked quality scores, the filtering could not match the filtering applied to full-length reads. Sequences were annotated with PyIR, a Python wrapper for IgBLAST v1.9, using IMGT germline references to assign V/J genes and CDR3. Any read was removed if the V/J assignment was weak (E-value above 1e-6), the CDR3 was missing, or the read contained stop codons, out-of-frame junctions, or ambiguous translated residues. V3J clonotypes were defined as sequences sharing the same inferred V gene, J gene, and CDR3 amino acid sequence. Percentage overlap between repertoires was computed as shared unique clonotypes divided by the size of the smaller repertoire. Repertoire richness was assessed with RTK rarefaction, the Chao1 estimator, and Recon v2.1 estimates of unobserved clonotypes. Generation probabilities for all TCRbeta clonotypes obtained by the gDNA method from a handful of donors were computed using OLGA. TCRdb limited this immuneACCESS table to in-frame rearrangements with V and J called. A share of clones is missing; checked studies link under half to unresolved V genes, and the rest is unexplained. That table gives V, J and clone size, and the DNA gave D and trimming. This sample comprises over a million clones, roughly 96% of them detected only once. The ten most abundant clones make up about 1.2% of the sample.

The chain was built from TRBV5-5 and TRBJ2-7; TRBD1 fits 9 bases in the junction. The specimen was naive CD4+ T cells sorted from blood. The cell subset or site label, as the study defines it: CD45RA+ positively selected. The origin of this receptor is a man younger than 40 in good health. The CDR3 reads as follows: CASRFDSGTGNYEQYF. In nucleotide form, the sequence is TGTGCCAGCAGGTTTGATTCCGGGACAGGGAACTACGAGCAGTACTTC.